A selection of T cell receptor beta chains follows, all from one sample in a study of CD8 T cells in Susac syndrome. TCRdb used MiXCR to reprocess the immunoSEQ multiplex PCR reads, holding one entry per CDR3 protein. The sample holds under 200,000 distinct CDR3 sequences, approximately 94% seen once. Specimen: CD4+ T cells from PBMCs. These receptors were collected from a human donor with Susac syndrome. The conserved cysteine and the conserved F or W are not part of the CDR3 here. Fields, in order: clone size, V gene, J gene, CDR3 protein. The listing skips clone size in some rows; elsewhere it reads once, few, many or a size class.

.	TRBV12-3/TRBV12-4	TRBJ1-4	ASSLEGEKLF
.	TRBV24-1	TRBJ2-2	ATSDLPTGELF
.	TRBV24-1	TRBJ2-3	ATSETSGGVADTQY
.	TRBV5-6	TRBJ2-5	ASSPGRTGSETQY
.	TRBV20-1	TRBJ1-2	SARAGFGGYT
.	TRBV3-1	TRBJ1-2	ASSQDQGIAYGYT
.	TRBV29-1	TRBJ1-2	SVSELYGYT
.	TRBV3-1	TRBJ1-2	ASSQGGGTNYGYT
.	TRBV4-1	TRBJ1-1	ASSQEVAGGAGPAF
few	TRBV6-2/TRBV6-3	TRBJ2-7	ASSDRTYEQY
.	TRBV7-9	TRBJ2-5	ASSAAQLQETQY
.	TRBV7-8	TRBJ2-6	ASSKPGLVLGANVLT
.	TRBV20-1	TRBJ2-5	SARAQDGYQETQY
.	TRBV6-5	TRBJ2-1	ASARTSGLYNEF
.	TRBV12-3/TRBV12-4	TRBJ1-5	ASSSGRYSNQPQH
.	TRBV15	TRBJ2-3	ATSRDLGTDTQY
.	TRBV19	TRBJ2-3	ASSPGLPTDTQY
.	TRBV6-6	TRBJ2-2	ASSSGITGELF
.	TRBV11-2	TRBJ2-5	ASSSPTGRRSSGRGETQY
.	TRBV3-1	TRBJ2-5	ASSQDEGPLD
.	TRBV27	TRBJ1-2	ASSAYRAYGYT
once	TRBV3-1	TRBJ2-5	ASSPGQGLGTQY
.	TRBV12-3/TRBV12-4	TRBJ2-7	ASSQDWRRY
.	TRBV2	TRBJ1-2	ARRRDISGGYT
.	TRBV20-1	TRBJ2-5	SAPLLGQETQY
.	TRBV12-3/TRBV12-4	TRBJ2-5	ASSFRLAGTQETQY
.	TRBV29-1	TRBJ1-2	SVEGGHPYGYT
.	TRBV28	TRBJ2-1	ASSSPSYRGARRSEQF
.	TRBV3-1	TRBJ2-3	ASSQDGTASGTDTQY
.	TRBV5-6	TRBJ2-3	ASSLKPSGGFTDTQY
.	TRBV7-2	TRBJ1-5	ASSLDLRAGWSQH
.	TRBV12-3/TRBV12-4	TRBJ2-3	ASSLELNTDTQY
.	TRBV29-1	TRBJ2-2	SVGSSGGIF
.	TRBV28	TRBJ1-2	ASGGRGGEYIYGYT
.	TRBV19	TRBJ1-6	ASSIILGADSPLH
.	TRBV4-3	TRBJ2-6	ASSRDTPGGSSGANVLT
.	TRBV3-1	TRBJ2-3	ASSQDPQGDTQY
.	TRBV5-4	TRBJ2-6	ASSQGPNLVTTGANVLT
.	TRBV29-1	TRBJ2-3	SVGGIQGASRDTQY
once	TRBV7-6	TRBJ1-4	ASSLRDSNEKLF
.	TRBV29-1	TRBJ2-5	SVSEEGTQY
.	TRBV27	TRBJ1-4	ASSFTGQPNEKLF
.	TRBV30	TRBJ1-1	AWSTGLNTEAF
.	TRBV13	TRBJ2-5	ASTRDSETQY
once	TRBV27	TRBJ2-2	ASSRIAGMNTGELF
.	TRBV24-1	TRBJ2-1	ATSDLLSSANEQF
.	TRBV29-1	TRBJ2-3	SVKRRLGDTQY